The 16 T cell receptor beta chains below were found in one sample sequenced in a study of tumor and adjacent non-tumor tissue in lung cancer. A modified ARM-PCR protocol with three rounds of nested PCR amplified TCRbeta. TCRdb fed the multiplex PCR reads into MiXCR, producing one record per CDR3 protein. The sample consists of some 73,000 distinct CDR3 sequences, roughly 80% of them appearing once. RNA was extracted from bulk tissue without any cell sorting. More than 3 cm separated this lung sample from the edge of the tumor. The source material was distant non-tumor lung tissue. All receptors derive from a man aged 60 to 75 with non-small cell lung cancer.

This clonotype was counted a single time. This CDR3 fails to terminate in the conserved phenylalanine or tryptophan, so it likely reflects a read error. The chain links TRBV20-1 to TRBJ2-4; the D is unclear. Looked up from germline, CDR1 is DFQATT and CDR2 is SNEGSKA (reference sequence). V was cut by 4 bases and J by 1 base, with 26 bases left in between. The CDR3 extends over 19 amino acids. The CDR3 nucleotides are TGCAGTGCTAAAGCCGTCGACCGGGCCCTACTGGTGGCCAAAAACATTCAGTACATC. Residues: CSAKAVDRALLVAKNIQYI.

Concerning this clonotype itself: No conserved phenylalanine or tryptophan ends this CDR3, so it is likely a read error. This chain connects TRBV20-1 to TRBJ2-5; D remains ambiguous. Germline CDR1 reads DFQATT; CDR2 reads SNEGSKA (reference sequence). This CDR3 is built from 13 residues. V lost 2 bases and J lost 6, with 13 bases in between. DNA of the CDR3: TGCAGTGCTAGAAATAAGTCAGTGCAGACCCAGTACTTA. The encoded protein is CSARNKSVQTQYL.

Turning to this clonotype: Given the absence of the conserved phenylalanine or tryptophan at the CDR3 end, a read error is likely. The genes are TRBV6-5 and TRBJ2-5; 10 nucleotides agree with TRBD1. Germline V gene sequence: CDR1 MNHEY, CDR2 SVGAGI. This CDR3 is 16 amino acids long. Here the CDR3 reads CAISYSIGQGGETQYV. The CDR3 coding sequence is TGTGCCATCAGTTACTCGATCGGACAGGGGGGAGAGACCCAGTACGTC.

In the case of this clonotype: It is likely a read error, because the conserved phenylalanine at the end of the CDR3 is missing. The rearrangement links TRBV5-4 to TRBJ1-1; D not certain. The germline V gene has CDR1 SGHNT and CDR2 YYREEE (reference sequence). CDR3 length equals 16 residues. CDR3 amino acids: CAGSLGGSVRYTEAFL. The CDR3, as DNA: TGTGCCGGCAGTTTGGGTGGATCAGTCAGGTACACTGAAGCTTTCTTA.

This clonotype was seen a few times. This rearrangement joins TRBV20-1 to TRBJ2-3; the match to TRBD2 covers 9 bases. The V gene end was trimmed by 3 bases and the J gene end by 4 bases; junction bases not matched to a gene: 11. Germline CDR1 DFQATT, CDR2 SNEGSKA (reference sequence). This CDR3 has 16 residues. The CDR3 sequence is CSASGSRRGGADTQYF. CDR3 in DNA: TGCAGTGCTAGTGGTTCTCGGCGGGGGGGCGCAGATACGCAGTATTTT.

On this clonotype: Germline is not matched at one junction end, which may reflect a read error. The V gene is TRBV11-2, the J gene TRBJ2-1; TRBD2 aligns across 7 bases. The CDR3 loop spans 14 amino acids. Germline CDR1 is SGHAT and CDR2 is FQNNGV. The CDR3 nucleotides read TGTGCGAGCAGCTGGGGTCGGGAGGTGAATGAGCAGTTATTC. Translating gives CASSWGREVNEQLF.

The chain combines TRBV20-1 with TRBJ2-5, with D possibly matching TRBD2 (6 bases). CDR3 length: 15 amino acids. CDR1 and CDR2 from the germline V gene are DFQATT and SNEGSKA (reference sequence). V lost 5 bases and J lost 4, with 20 bases in between. Written as DNA, the CDR3 is TGCAGTGCTCCTCGCCTAGCGACCCACGGAGAGACCCAGTACTTC. Translated: CSAPRLATHGETQYF.

This clonotype was observed a few times. One end of the junction does not line up with germline, which may come from a read error. V is TRBV5-4 and J is TRBJ2-7; perhaps TRBD2 as D (6 bases). The CDR3 totals 15 residues. Per germline, CDR1 SGHNT and CDR2 YYREEE (reference sequence). CDR3 DNA: TGTGCCAGCAGCCCCCGGGAGAGGAGATCCTACGAGGAGTACTTC. Protein: CASSPRERRSYEEYF.

Regarding this clonotype: Relative to the germline gene, one junction end is altered; a read error may explain this. This rearrangement joins TRBV11-3 to TRBJ2-3; either TRBD1 or TRBD2 may supply D (6 bases each). There are 15 residues in the CDR3. Germline CDR1 reads SGHNT; CDR2 reads YENEEA. As DNA, the CDR3 is TGTGCCGGCAGTTTCGTGAGGGGGGCGGGGGATACGCAGTATTTT. Translated: CAGSFVRGAGDTQYF.

In regard to this clonotype: Its ends do not fully match the called genes, so a read error is possible. The rearrangement links TRBV11-1 to TRBJ2-2, with 15 bases aligning to TRBD2. Per germline, CDR1 SGHAT and CDR2 FQDESV (reference sequence). This CDR3 is 17 amino acids long. The CDR3 nucleotides are TGTGCCAGCAGCTGGACTAGCGGGGGGGCTAACACCGAGGAGCTGTTTTTT. This codes for CASSWTSGGANTEELFF.

Of note for this clonotype: At one boundary the junction diverges from the germline segment, which might be a read error. The J gene is TRBJ2-7, the V gene TRBV4-3; D remains unclear. This CDR3 spans 15 amino acids. The germline V gene has CDR1 LGHNA and CDR2 YSLEER. In nucleotides, the CDR3 is TGCGCCAGGAGCCAAGAGATCTCACCGGCTCGAGAGCAGTACTTC. It is translated as CARSQEISPAREQYF.

On this clonotype: The junction departs from the called germline gene at one end, perhaps through a read error. The rearrangement links TRBV6-1 to TRBJ2-2; D is possibly TRBD2 (5 bases). Germline V lookup: CDR1 MNHNS, CDR2 SASEGT. The CDR3 spans 16 residues. The DNA for the CDR3 is TGTGCCAGCAATCGTAAGGACGGATTGGGAACCGGGGTGCTGTTCTTT. This encodes CASNRKDGLGTGVLFF.

Concerning this clonotype: The conserved final phenylalanine or tryptophan is absent from the CDR3, which likely points to a read error. V and J are TRBV20-1 and TRBJ2-3, with D unclear. Trimming took off 0 bases at V and 1 base at J, with 11 bases between the two ends. Germline CDR1 reads DFQATT; CDR2 reads SNEGSKA (reference sequence). There are 15 residues in the CDR3. Here the CDR3 DNA reads TGCAGTGCTAGAGATCTGCGGACCGGCACAGATACGCAGTATTTA. Its protein is CSARDLRTGTDTQYL.

The rearrangement uses TRBV12-3 or TRBV12-4 and TRBJ1-5; D not resolved. The CDR3 is 16 amino acids. V lost 1 base to trimming and J lost 1 base, with 11 bases between them. As DNA, the CDR3 is TGTGCCAGCAGTTTAGACAAGGGTATGAGCAATCAGCCCCAGCATTTT. It translates to CASSLDKGMSNQPQHF.

As for this clonotype: One junction end does not reproduce the germline sequence, and a read error may be involved. The J gene is TRBJ1-6, the V gene TRBV6-1; maybe TRBD1 (6 bases). The CDR3 sequence is 15 residues long. Germline V gives CDR1 MNHNS, CDR2 SASEGT. CDR3 bases: TGTACCAGCATTACGCGACAGGCCGTGAATTCACTCCTCCACTTT. Its protein product is CTSITRQAVNSLLHF.

This chain uses TRBV5-6 with TRBJ1-2; D uncertain. V was shortened by 3 bases and J by 8 bases, with 32 bases between the two germline ends. CDR3 length: 19 amino acids. Germline V gives CDR1 SGHDT, CDR2 YYEEEE. For the CDR3, the DNA is TGTGCCAGCAGCTCCCCGGAGGCGGTTCGGGCAGACCAAATACGCGGCTACACCTTC. Encoded protein: CASSSPEAVRADQIRGYTF. Full variable domain (outside the CDR3, taken from reference TRBV5-6 and TRBJ1-2): DAGVTQSPTHLIKTRGQQVTLRCSPKSGHDTVSWYQQALGQGPQFIFQYYEEEERQRGNFPDRFSGHQFPNYSSELNVNALLLGDSALYLCASSSPEAVRADQIRGYTFGSGTRLTVV.